This T cell receptor (beta chain) was sequenced in a study of cytomegalovirus exposure and HLA in healthy donors. Overall study results and limits: Previously analyzed data showed that most TCR beta V segments were productive at a frequency of about 90% or about 30%.

The PCR used 60 Vbeta and 13 Jbeta primers. Generated by immunoSEQ multiplex PCR, the TCRdb table keeps only in-frame clones and is missing some. The sample lists 100,000 to 150,000 clones, approximately 81% occurring once. CDR1 is SNHLY, CDR2 FYNNEI, per germline. With 4 bases clipped from V and 1 base from J, the junction kept 9 bases outside the gene matches. CDR3 length equals 17 residues. Everyone who donated was a healthy bone marrow donor. Sampled while nominally healthy, donors likely had unrecorded immune exposures. Of note for this clone: What it binds is unknown.

The chain carries TRBV2 and TRBJ2-3; 9 bases are a match to TRBD1. Sequencing used PBMCs. This receptor was identified in a male donor in good health and CMV-seronegative. CDR3 DNA sequence: TGTGCCAGCAGTGCATTTAACAGGGGGCCCCGCACAGATACGCAGTATTTT. Translated: CASSAFNRGPRTDTQYF.